These 29 T cell receptor beta chains originate from one sample sequenced in a study of CD8+ T cells in alopecia areata. Sequencing relied on a cDNA template that was reverse transcribed from extracted RNA. The repertoire was sequenced with immunoSEQ multiplex PCR; TCRdb's copy has only in-frame clones and lacks some. Of some 180,000 clones listed, 53% are singletons. This sample's treatment: oral pan-JAK inhibitor, 5-10 mg twice daily. The sequenced sample was CD8+ T cells sorted from blood, obtained at week 24, from a patient treated with tofacitinib. All receptors derive from a human donor with alopecia areata.

The genes are TRBV25-1 and TRBJ2-1; D gene uncertain. Looked up from germline, CDR1 is MGHDK and CDR2 is SYGVNS. The CDR3 loop spans 11 amino acids. Trimming removed 10 bases at V and 8 bases at J, with 12 bases between. The CDR3 DNA sequence: TGTGCCACAAAAACGGGTGATGAGCAGTTCTTC. Its protein product is CATKTGDEQFF. Combining the CDR3 with reference TRBV25-1 and TRBJ2-1 gives the whole variable domain EADIYQTPRYLVIGTGKKITLECSQTMGHDKMYWYQQDPGMELHLIHYSYGVNSTEKGDLSSESTVSRIRTEHFPLTLESARPSHTSQYLCATKTGDEQFFGPGTRLTVL.

The rearrangement links TRBV27 to TRBJ2-3; TRBD2 agrees at 11 bases. The CDR3 is made up of 17 amino acids. Germline V CDR1 and CDR2: MNHEY, SMNVEV (reference sequence). V dropped 6 bases and J dropped 6; count of bases not matched to a gene: 14. The CDR3 is CASSYAPSGGKADTQYF. The CDR3 nucleotides read TGTGCCAGCAGCTACGCCCCTAGCGGGGGGAAGGCGGATACGCAGTATTTT.

A note on this clone: Other DNA sequences in this sample translate to the same CDR3. The chain joins TRBV30 to TRBJ2-1; D not certain. From germline, CDR1 is GTSNPN and CDR2 SVGIG (reference sequence). V dropped 0 bases and J dropped 7 bases, with 7 bases sitting between them. The CDR3 has 12 amino acids. The chain's CDR3 is CAWSVFGNEQFF. The CDR3 DNA reads as TGTGCCTGGAGTGTATTCGGTAATGAGCAGTTCTTC. Full variable domain (missing parts from reference TRBV30 and TRBJ2-1): SQTIHQWPATLVQPVGSPLSLECTVEGTSNPNLYWYRQAAGRGLQLLFYSVGIGQISSEVPQNLSASRPQDRQFILSSKKLLLSDSGFYLCAWSVFGNEQFFGPGTRLTVL.

The chain employs TRBV6-6 and TRBJ1-2; 9 bases match TRBD1. The germline V gene has CDR1 MNHNY and CDR2 SVGAGI (reference sequence). The CDR3 consists of 16 residues. J lost 3 bases, V lost 5 bases, and 10 bases had no gene match. The CDR3 reads CASSGSGTGLDYGYTF. The DNA for the CDR3 is TGTGCCAGCAGTGGCTCCGGGACAGGGCTTGACTATGGCTACACCTTC.

The chain recombines TRBV5-6 with TRBJ2-7, with 8 bases lining up with TRBD2. Unmatched junction bases numbered 8, after V lost 4 bases and J lost 2 bases. This CDR3 is built from 15 residues. CDR1 and CDR2 from the germline V gene are SGHDT and YYEEEE. For the CDR3, the DNA is TGTGCCAGCAGCCGGGAGGGGCTTTTGACCTACGAGCAGTACTTC. It yields the protein CASSREGLLTYEQYF.

This clone was detected many times. One junction end disagrees with the germline gene, perhaps due to a read error. The chain carries TRBV5-5 and TRBJ1-2; no clear D gene. The length of the CDR3 is 16 residues. Germline V gene data show CDR1 as SGHKS and CDR2 as YYEKEE (reference sequence). The CDR3 sequence: CASSQVSLATDYGYTF. The CDR3 DNA sequence: TGCGCCAGCAGCCAAGTTTCGCTAGCCACAGACTATGGCTACACCTTC. Drawing the rest from reference TRBV5-5 and TRBJ1-2, the complete variable domain is DAGVTQSPTHLIKTRGQQVTLRCSPISGHKSVSWYQQVLGQGPQFIFQYYEKEERGRGNFPDRFSARQFPNYSSELNVNALLLGDSALYLCASSQVSLATDYGYTFGSGTRLTVV.

In this sample, this clone turned up a few times. The CDR3 protein is CASSETSGGAWTDTQYF. The CDR3 nucleotides are TGTGCCAGCAGTGAGACTAGCGGGGGGGCGTGGACAGATACGCAGTATTTT. The V and J genes are TRBV2 and TRBJ2-3; TRBD2 matches 14 bases. Losses at the gene ends were 3 bases for V and 3 bases for J; bases not matched to a gene: 5. Germline CDR1 reads SNHLY; CDR2 reads FYNNEI. The CDR3 length is 17 residues.

DNA of the CDR3: TGTGCCAGTACCTCCAGTCGACTTAACTATGGCTACACCTTC. Its protein product is CASTSSRLNYGYTF. The chain links TRBV19 to TRBJ1-2, with D unresolved. The CDR3 loop spans 14 amino acids. The V end was cut by 7 bases, the J end by 1 base, with 13 bases between. Germline loops: CDR1 LNHDA, CDR2 SQIVND (reference sequence).

There are a few counts of this clone. The chain uses TRBV7-9 and TRBJ2-7, with 9 bases fitting TRBD1. With V trimmed by 0 bases and J by 5 bases, 2 bases remained unmatched. In germline, CDR1 is SEHNR, CDR2 FQNEAQ (reference sequence). The CDR3 runs to 14 residues. The CDR3 spells CASSLAQGANEQYF. The CDR3 coding sequence is TGTGCCAGCAGCTTAGCACAGGGGGCTAACGAGCAGTACTTC.

J is TRBJ2-7 and V is TRBV4-3, with 8 bases fitting TRBD1. Trimming at V came to 0 bases and at J to 0 bases, leaving 4 bases not matched to a gene. There are 16 residues in the CDR3. Germline assignment: CDR1 LGHNA and CDR2 YSLEER. The CDR3 loop is CASSQDLTGGSYEQYF. CDR3 DNA sequence: TGCGCCAGCAGCCAAGATTTAACAGGGGGCTCCTACGAGCAGTACTTC.

The CDR3 DNA reads TGCGCCAGCAGCCAAGAGACAGGGGCCACTGAAGCTTTCTTT. Its protein product is CASSQETGATEAFF. The chain combines TRBV4-3 with TRBJ1-1; 8 bases agree with TRBD1. Trimming removed 0 bases from V and 4 bases from J; junction bases left unmatched: 1. The CDR3 loop spans 14 amino acids. Looked up from germline, CDR1 is LGHNA and CDR2 is YSLEER.

The V gene is TRBV15, the J gene TRBJ2-3; possible D gene TRBD2, 6 bases. V shed 5 bases and J shed 4 bases, with 19 bases lying between them. CDR1 is LNHNV and CDR2 is YYDKDF in the germline V gene (reference sequence). The CDR3 is 16 amino acids. CDR3 sequence: CATSPRDFGLADTQYF. The CDR3 nucleotides are TGTGCCACCAGCCCTCGGGACTTCGGGTTGGCAGATACGCAGTATTTT.

This clone was seen a few times. The chain combines TRBV30 with TRBJ1-5, with a weak D call TRBD1 (6 bases). The V and J ends lost 4 bases and 6 bases respectively, with 13 bases between them. Germline loops: CDR1 GTSNPN, CDR2 SVGIG (reference sequence). This CDR3 has 13 residues. The CDR3, as DNA: TGTGCCTGGACCTCAGGGGAGGGTCAGCCCCAGCATTTT. Translated, it gives CAWTSGEGQPQHF. Drawing the rest from reference TRBV30 and TRBJ1-5, the complete variable domain is SQTIHQWPATLVQPVGSPLSLECTVEGTSNPNLYWYRQAAGRGLQLLFYSVGIGQISSEVPQNLSASRPQDRQFILSSKKLLLSDSGFYLCAWTSGEGQPQHFGDGTRLSIL.

Note on this clone: This is likely an artifact of a read error, given a far larger clone one base away. J is TRBJ2-1 and V is TRBV5-1; D may be TRBD2 (5 bases). V dropped 0 bases and J dropped 5 bases, with 18 bases sitting between them. The CDR3 length is 17 residues. CDR1 is SGHRS and CDR2 is YFSETQ in the germline V gene. CDR3 in amino acids: CASSLGLSDERDNEQFF. CDR3 DNA: TGCGCCAGCAGCTTGGGCCTTAGCGACGAGAGGGACAATGAGCAGTTCTTC.

The rearrangement uses TRBV5-1 and TRBJ1-1, with 8 bases that match TRBD1. The germline V gene has CDR1 SGHRS and CDR2 YFSETQ. The CDR3 is 16 amino acids. The V and J ends lost 1 base and 0 bases, in that order; junction bases with no gene match: 5. The chain's CDR3 is CASSLSQGAVNTEAFF. In nucleotides, the CDR3 is TGCGCCAGCAGCTTGAGTCAGGGGGCTGTGAACACTGAAGCTTTCTTT.

The V and J genes are TRBV27 and TRBJ1-6; 7 bases align to TRBD1. The germline gives CDR1 MNHEY, CDR2 SMNVEV (reference sequence). CDR3 length: 16 residues. Germline trimming cut 5 bases from V and 4 bases from J; bases unmatched to any gene: 8. Written as DNA, the CDR3 is TGTGCCAGCAGTGAAGAACCGACAGGGTATAATTCACCCCTCCACTTT. This sequence encodes CASSEEPTGYNSPLHF.

For the CDR3, the DNA is TGTGCCAGCAGCTTGGGACTTGAAGCTTTCTTT. This codes for CASSLGLEAFF. The chain combines TRBV7-2 with TRBJ1-1; a weak D match, TRBD1 (5 bases). This CDR3 is 11 amino acids long. V lost 3 bases to trimming and J lost 7 bases, with 6 bases between them. Germline V lookup: CDR1 SGHTA, CDR2 FQGNSA.

The chain recombines TRBV27 with TRBJ2-4; TRBD2 matches 10 bases. The germline V gene has CDR1 MNHEY and CDR2 SMNVEV (reference sequence). After removal of 3 bases from V and 3 bases from J, the junction contained 2 bases not matched to a gene. The CDR3 sequence is 15 residues long. The CDR3 is CASSLSGGGKNIQYF. CDR3 sequence (DNA): TGTGCCAGCAGTTTGAGCGGGGGGGGCAAAAACATTCAGTACTTC.

A few counts support this clone. The CDR3 DNA sequence: TGTGCCAGCAGTGAAATCGACAGGCTCTATGGCTACACCTTC. Protein product: CASSEIDRLYGYTF. The chain uses TRBV2 and TRBJ1-2; perhaps TRBD1 as D (6 bases). V lost 2 bases, J lost 4 bases, and 11 bases lay in between. Germline V gene sequence: CDR1 SNHLY, CDR2 FYNNEI. This CDR3 region has 14 residues.

V is TRBV5-4 and J is TRBJ2-7, with D perhaps given as TRBD1 or TRBD2 (5 bases each). Germline V lookup: CDR1 SGHNT, CDR2 YYREEE (reference sequence). The CDR3 is made up of 13 amino acids. Trimming cost V 4 bases and J 0 bases, with 8 bases left between them. CDR3: CASSHGTSYEQYF. CDR3 nucleotides: TGTGCCAGCAGCCACGGGACCTCCTACGAGCAGTACTTC.

This CDR3 is CASSSQQGMNTEAFF. Here the CDR3 DNA reads TGTGCCAGCAGCTCGCAGCAGGGGATGAACACTGAAGCTTTCTTT. The chain has TRBV9 and TRBJ1-1; possible D gene TRBD1, 6 bases. Trimming removed 4 bases from V and 0 bases from J, with 13 bases in between. The CDR3 has 15 amino acids. Germline lookup yields CDR1 SGDLS and CDR2 YYNGEE.

CDR3 nucleotide sequence: TGTGCCTGGTCGGACAGACCCTACGAGCAGTACTTC. Translated, it gives CAWSDRPYEQYF. The chain combines TRBV30 with TRBJ2-7; D might be TRBD1 (6 bases). CDR3 length: 12 amino acids. Germline V CDR1 and CDR2: GTSNPN, SVGIG (reference sequence). Trimming cost V 5 bases and J 2 bases, with 10 bases left between them.

This clone was recorded a few times. The chain couples TRBV19 to TRBJ2-6; D is unclear. The CDR3 loop spans 15 amino acids. Germline CDR1 is LNHDA and CDR2 is SQIVND (reference sequence). V lost 6 bases and J 0 bases, leaving 9 bases between the germline ends. The CDR3 loop is CASRVTASGANVLTF. CDR3 bases: TGTGCCAGTAGGGTAACAGCCTCTGGGGCCAACGTCCTGACTTTC.

This clone turned up a few times. This chain's CDR3 is CASSMGQGLQETQYF. DNA for the CDR3: TGTGCCAGCAGTATGGGACAGGGACTCCAAGAGACCCAGTACTTC. This chain uses TRBV2 with TRBJ2-5, with 9 bases that match TRBD1. This CDR3 comprises 15 residues. The germline gives CDR1 SNHLY, CDR2 FYNNEI. V was pared by 5 bases and J by 1 base, with 5 bases of the junction left unmatched.

This clone was seen just once. The J gene is TRBJ2-3, the V gene TRBV11-2; 12 bases align to TRBD2. This CDR3 is 17 amino acids long. J lost 1 base, V lost 0 bases, and 2 bases had no gene match. Looked up from germline, CDR1 is SGHAT and CDR2 is FQNNGV. The CDR3 sequence is CASSLDRLAGGTDTQYF. The CDR3 DNA reads TGTGCCAGCAGCTTAGACCGACTAGCGGGGGGCACAGATACGCAGTATTTT. The complete variable domain, with remaining parts taken from reference TRBV11-2 and TRBJ2-3, reads EAGVAQSPRYKIIEKRQSVAFWCNPISGHATLYWYQQILGQGPKLLIQFQNNGVVDDSQLPKDRFSAERLKGVDSTLKIQPAKLEDSAVYLCASSLDRLAGGTDTQYFGPGTRLTVL.

The chain carries TRBV12-5 and TRBJ2-1, with 10 bases matching TRBD2. V lost 5 bases, J lost 5 bases, and 15 bases stayed unmatched. The CDR3 spans 18 residues. CDR1 and CDR2 from the germline V gene are LGHNT and FRNRAP. CDR3: CASGKIHYGAGGDNEQFF. The CDR3 DNA follows: TGTGCTAGTGGTAAAATACACTACGGAGCGGGGGGGGACAATGAGCAGTTCTTC.

This clone was detected a few times. The chain is built from TRBV27 and TRBJ1-6; a weak D match, TRBD1 (5 bases). The CDR3 extends over 12 amino acids. V shed 6 bases and J shed 10 bases, with 10 bases lying between them. CDR1 is MNHEY and CDR2 is SMNVEV in the germline V gene (reference sequence). CDR3: CASRPRGSPLHF. In DNA form, the CDR3 reads TGTGCCAGCAGGCCAAGGGGCTCACCCCTCCACTTT.

This chain joins TRBV5-4 and TRBJ1-1; D remains unclear. The CDR3 runs to 12 residues. Germline assignment: CDR1 SGHNT and CDR2 YYREEE (reference sequence). The V and J ends lost 2 bases and 1 base respectively, with 3 bases between them. In DNA, the CDR3 is TGTGCCAGCAGCTTCCGGAACACTGAAGCTTTCTTT. This codes for CASSFRNTEAFF.

In regard to this clone: As the CDR3 is not closed by the conserved phenylalanine or tryptophan, this likely results from a read error. The limits of the CDR3 on the DNA are not certain, so only TCRdb's listed CDR3 is given. The CDR3 loop reads CAVRAPQI. The chain is built from TRBV2 and TRBJ1-1. The V gene's germline CDR1 is SNHLY and CDR2 FYNNEI. The CDR3 contains 8 residues when both ends are counted.